The present entry profiles one T cell receptor (beta chain) with its context. V lost 5 bases to trimming and J lost 6 bases, with 11 bases between them. The germline V gene encodes CDR1 LNHDA and CDR2 SQIVND (reference sequence). This CDR3 has 13 amino acids. The assay was immunoSEQ multiplex PCR, and TCRdb's table has in-frame clones only and misses some. The data show 200,000 to 300,000 clones, over 80% seen once. The data are from a study of blood T cell repertoires in COVID-19. Background on the study: T cells, B-cell-depleted T cells, or PBMCs supplied cDNA or gDNA.

The origin of this receptor is an older woman with active or convalescent COVID-19. This rearrangement joins TRBV19 to TRBJ2-1, with a weak D call TRBD1 (6 bases). The sequencing input was peripheral blood. The CDR3 is CASSLGQPNEQFF. The CDR3 region has the DNA TGTGCCAGTAGTCTTGGACAGCCCAATGAGCAGTTCTTC.